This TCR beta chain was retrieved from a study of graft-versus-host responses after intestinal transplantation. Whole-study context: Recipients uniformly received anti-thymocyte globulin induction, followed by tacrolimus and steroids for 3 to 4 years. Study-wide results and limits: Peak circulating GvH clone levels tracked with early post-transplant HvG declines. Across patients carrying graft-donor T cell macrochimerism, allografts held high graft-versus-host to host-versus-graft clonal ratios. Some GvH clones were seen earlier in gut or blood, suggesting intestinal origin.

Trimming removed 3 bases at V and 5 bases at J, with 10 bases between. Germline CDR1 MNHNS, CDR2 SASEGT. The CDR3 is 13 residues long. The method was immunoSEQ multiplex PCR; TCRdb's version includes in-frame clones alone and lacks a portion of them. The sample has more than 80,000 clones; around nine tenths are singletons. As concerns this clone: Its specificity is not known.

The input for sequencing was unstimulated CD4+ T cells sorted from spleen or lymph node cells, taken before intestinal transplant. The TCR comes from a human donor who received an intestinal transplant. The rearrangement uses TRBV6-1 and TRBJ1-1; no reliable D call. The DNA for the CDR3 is TGTGCCAGCAGTGAGAGCCGTAGAACTGAAGCTTTCTTT. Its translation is CASSESRRTEAFF.